This T cell receptor beta chain was found in a study of blood T cell repertoires in COVID-19. On the study more broadly: Sites in the United States, Italy and Spain provided acute and convalescent COVID-19 samples. In each case, the material was cDNA or gDNA derived from T cells, B-cell-depleted T cells, or PBMCs.

Clones were read by immunoSEQ multiplex PCR, and TCRdb kept only the in-frame ones, dropping some. The sample lists 240,000 or so clones; about 85% were seen once. The V end was cut by 3 bases, the J end by 2 bases, with 11 bases between. CDR3 length: 15 amino acids. Germline CDR1 reads SGHTA; CDR2 reads FQGNSA. V usage is TRBV7-2 and J usage is TRBJ2-1; maybe TRBD2 (5 bases). The sequenced sample consisted of peripheral blood. The sequence was collected from a man aged 55 to 69 who had recovered from COVID-19. The CDR3 sequence: CASSFVASPYNEQFF. In DNA, the CDR3 is TGTGCCAGCAGCTTTGTAGCGAGTCCCTACAATGAGCAGTTCTTC.